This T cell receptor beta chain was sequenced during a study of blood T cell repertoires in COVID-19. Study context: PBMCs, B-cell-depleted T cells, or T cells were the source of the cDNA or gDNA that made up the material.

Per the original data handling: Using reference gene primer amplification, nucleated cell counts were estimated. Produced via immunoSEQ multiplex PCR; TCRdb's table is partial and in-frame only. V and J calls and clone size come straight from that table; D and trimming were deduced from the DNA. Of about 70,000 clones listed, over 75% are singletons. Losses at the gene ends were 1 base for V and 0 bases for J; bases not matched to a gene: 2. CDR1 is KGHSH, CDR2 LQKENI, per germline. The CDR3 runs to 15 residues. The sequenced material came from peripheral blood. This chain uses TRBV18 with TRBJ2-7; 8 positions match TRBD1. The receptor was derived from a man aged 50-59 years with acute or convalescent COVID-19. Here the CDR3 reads CASSPLGQASYEQYF. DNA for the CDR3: TGTGCCAGCTCACCACTGGGACAGGCCTCCTACGAGCAGTACTTC. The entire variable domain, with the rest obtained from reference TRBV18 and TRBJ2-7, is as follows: NAGVMQNPRHLVRRRGQEARLRCSPMKGHSHVYWYRQLPEEGLKFMVYLQKENIIDESGMPKERFSAEFPKEGPSILRIQQVVRGDSAAYFCASSPLGQASYEQYFGPGTRLTVT.